Listed below are T cell receptor beta chains from one sample, sequenced in a study of shared clonotypes between healthy human individuals. Produced via immunoSEQ multiplex PCR; TCRdb's table is partial and in-frame only. The sample holds 600,000 to 800,000 clones, over 55% seen once. The material sequenced was memory CD4+ T cells sorted from blood. Receptors were obtained from a woman aged 25 to 45 in good health. Each CDR3 is given with its conserved first and last residue. The order of the fields is clone size, V gene, D gene, J gene, CDR3 protein, CDR3 DNA. The D gene is left open where the match is weak. Not every row has a clone size; where given, it reads once, few, many or a size class.

clone_size: once
v_call: TRBV14
d_call: TRBD1
j_call: TRBJ2-3
cdr3_aa: CASSPLDRTGGTDTQYF
cdr3_nt: TGTGCCAGCAGCCCCCTGGACCGGACAGGAGGCACAGATACGCAGTATTTT

clone_size: .
v_call: TRBV14
d_call: .
j_call: TRBJ2-5
cdr3_aa: CASAPGRGETQYF
cdr3_nt: TGTGCCAGCGCACCGGGACGCGGAGAGACCCAGTACTTC

clone_size: .
v_call: TRBV5-6
d_call: .
j_call: TRBJ2-1
cdr3_aa: CASSLKSNEQFF
cdr3_nt: TGTGCCAGCAGCTTGAAGTCCAATGAGCAGTTCTTC

clone_size: .
v_call: TRBV19
d_call: .
j_call: TRBJ1-1
cdr3_aa: CASSLEGRGNLNTEAFF
cdr3_nt: TGTGCCAGTAGTTTGGAAGGACGGGGTAACTTAAACACTGAAGCTTTCTTT

clone_size: .
v_call: TRBV10-3
d_call: TRBD2
j_call: TRBJ2-2
cdr3_aa: CAISSGLADTGELFF
cdr3_nt: TGTGCCATCAGCTCGGGACTAGCGGACACCGGGGAGCTGTTTTTT

clone_size: .
v_call: TRBV7-9
d_call: TRBD1
j_call: TRBJ1-1
cdr3_aa: CASSGQGFSEAFF
cdr3_nt: TGTGCCAGCAGCGGACAGGGCTTTTCTGAAGCTTTCTTT

clone_size: .
v_call: TRBV7-9
d_call: .
j_call: TRBJ2-1
cdr3_aa: CASSIKRMEQFF
cdr3_nt: TGTGCCAGCAGCATAAAAAGGATGGAGCAGTTCTTC

clone_size: .
v_call: TRBV29-1
d_call: .
j_call: TRBJ1-4
cdr3_aa: CSVSGTPGTNEKLFF
cdr3_nt: TGCAGCGTTAGCGGCACTCCGGGAACTAATGAAAAACTGTTTTTT

clone_size: .
v_call: TRBV21-1
d_call: .
j_call: TRBJ1-5
cdr3_aa: CASSITNQPQHF
cdr3_nt: TGTGCCAGCAGCATCACCAATCAGCCCCAGCATTTT

clone_size: once
v_call: TRBV7-9
d_call: .
j_call: TRBJ1-1
cdr3_aa: CASSFGRTGNTEAFF
cdr3_nt: TGTGCCAGCAGCTTTGGTAGGACGGGGAACACTGAAGCTTTCTTT

clone_size: .
v_call: TRBV6-5
d_call: .
j_call: TRBJ2-3
cdr3_aa: CASSYARGDTQYF
cdr3_nt: TGTGCCAGCAGTTATGCTCGAGGGGATACGCAGTATTTT

clone_size: .
v_call: TRBV28
d_call: TRBD2
j_call: TRBJ2-3
cdr3_aa: CASSLSSSGGTDTQYF
cdr3_nt: TGTGCCAGCAGTTTATCCTCTAGCGGAGGCACAGATACGCAGTATTTT

clone_size: few
v_call: TRBV19
d_call: .
j_call: TRBJ1-5
cdr3_aa: CASSRGSNQPQHF
cdr3_nt: TGTGCCAGTAGTAGGGGTAGCAATCAGCCCCAGCATTTT

clone_size: few
v_call: TRBV19
d_call: .
j_call: TRBJ2-5
cdr3_aa: CASSIVPGGETQYF
cdr3_nt: TGTGCCAGTAGTATAGTTCCAGGAGGAGAGACCCAGTACTTC

clone_size: .
v_call: TRBV5-6
d_call: TRBD1
j_call: TRBJ1-4
cdr3_aa: CASSINPGQENEKLFF
cdr3_nt: TGTGCCAGCAGCATAAACCCGGGACAGGAAAATGAAAAACTGTTTTTT

clone_size: .
v_call: TRBV14
d_call: .
j_call: TRBJ2-2
cdr3_aa: CASSQDGNTGELFF
cdr3_nt: TGTGCCAGCAGCCAGGACGGGAACACCGGGGAGCTGTTTTTT

clone_size: .
v_call: TRBV7-8
d_call: .
j_call: TRBJ1-1
cdr3_aa: CASSSLTVMNTEAFF
cdr3_nt: TGTGCCAGCAGCTCGCTGACGGTAATGAACACTGAAGCTTTCTTT

clone_size: .
v_call: TRBV6-1
d_call: .
j_call: TRBJ1-5
cdr3_aa: CASSEALSSSGRQPQHF
cdr3_nt: TGTGCCAGCAGTGAAGCGCTCAGCAGCTCAGGACGGCAGCCCCAGCATTTT

clone_size: few
v_call: TRBV5-6
d_call: .
j_call: TRBJ1-4
cdr3_aa: CASSDRIHEKLFF
cdr3_nt: TGTGCCAGCAGTGATCGAATCCACGAAAAACTGTTTTTT

clone_size: .
v_call: TRBV29-1
d_call: .
j_call: TRBJ1-1
cdr3_aa: CSVESGTLGGEWTEAFF
cdr3_nt: TGCAGCGTTGAATCTGGGACACTAGGGGGGGAATGGACTGAAGCTTTCTTT

clone_size: many
v_call: TRBV10-3
d_call: TRBD1
j_call: TRBJ1-2
cdr3_aa: CAISEGTAYGYTF
cdr3_nt: TGTGCCATCAGTGAGGGGACAGCCTATGGCTACACCTTC

clone_size: .
v_call: TRBV5-6
d_call: .
j_call: TRBJ1-5
cdr3_aa: CASSAQTGYGIQPQHF
cdr3_nt: TGTGCCAGCAGCGCGCAAACAGGGTACGGTATTCAGCCCCAGCATTTT

clone_size: .
v_call: TRBV4-2
d_call: TRBD1
j_call: TRBJ1-2
cdr3_aa: CASSQSLVAGTAVPYGYTF
cdr3_nt: TGTGCCAGCAGCCAATCCCTAGTGGCCGGGACAGCCGTACCCTATGGCTACACCTTC

clone_size: .
v_call: TRBV5-4
d_call: .
j_call: TRBJ2-3
cdr3_aa: CALGKDTQYF
cdr3_nt: TGTGCCCTGGGGAAAGATACGCAGTATTTT

clone_size: many
v_call: TRBV27
d_call: .
j_call: TRBJ2-7
cdr3_aa: CASSSRPSYEQYF
cdr3_nt: TGTGCCAGCAGTTCGCGCCCGTCCTACGAGCAGTACTTC

clone_size: .
v_call: TRBV28
d_call: .
j_call: TRBJ2-7
cdr3_aa: CASSSPLGSGPYEQYF
cdr3_nt: TGTGCCAGCAGTTCTCCGCTGGGTAGCGGACCCTACGAGCAGTACTTC

clone_size: .
v_call: TRBV11-3
d_call: .
j_call: TRBJ1-1
cdr3_aa: CASSLDAGEAFF
cdr3_nt: TGTGCCAGCAGCTTAGATGCGGGGGAAGCTTTCTTT

clone_size: once
v_call: TRBV4-1
d_call: TRBD1
j_call: TRBJ1-1
cdr3_aa: CASSPRQGIRNTEAFF
cdr3_nt: TGCGCCAGCAGCCCCCGACAGGGGATACGGAACACTGAAGCTTTCTTT

clone_size: .
v_call: TRBV11-2
d_call: .
j_call: TRBJ2-5
cdr3_aa: CASSSNALVGETQYF
cdr3_nt: TGTGCCAGCAGCTCGAACGCTCTAGTGGGTGAGACCCAGTACTTC

clone_size: once
v_call: TRBV5-4
d_call: .
j_call: TRBJ2-5
cdr3_aa: CASSLVLTGRETQYF
cdr3_nt: TGTGCCAGCAGCTTGGTCCTGACAGGTCGAGAGACCCAGTACTTC

clone_size: .
v_call: TRBV27
d_call: .
j_call: TRBJ2-3
cdr3_aa: CASSPSWAEETQYF
cdr3_nt: TGTGCCAGCAGTCCCTCGTGGGCCGAGGAAACGCAGTATTTT

clone_size: .
v_call: TRBV6-1
d_call: .
j_call: TRBJ2-7
cdr3_aa: CASTLRGHEQYF
cdr3_nt: TGTGCCAGCACGCTCAGGGGCCACGAGCAGTACTTC

clone_size: .
v_call: TRBV28
d_call: TRBD1
j_call: TRBJ2-4
cdr3_aa: CASSLGTAEPKNIQYF
cdr3_nt: TGTGCCAGCAGTTTAGGGACAGCAGAACCCAAAAACATTCAGTACTTC

clone_size: .
v_call: TRBV28
d_call: TRBD1
j_call: TRBJ1-2
cdr3_aa: CASSFWDRGYSSFGYTF
cdr3_nt: TGTGCCAGCAGTTTTTGGGACAGGGGGTACTCGTCCTTTGGCTACACCTTC

clone_size: .
v_call: TRBV7-9
d_call: .
j_call: TRBJ2-7
cdr3_aa: CASSLGWERGEQYF
cdr3_nt: TGTGCCAGCAGCTTAGGCTGGGAGCGTGGCGAGCAGTACTTC

clone_size: .
v_call: TRBV11-2
d_call: .
j_call: TRBJ2-3
cdr3_aa: CASSQRRGWEIDTQYF
cdr3_nt: TGTGCCAGCAGCCAGAGGCGGGGTTGGGAGATAGATACGCAGTATTTT

clone_size: .
v_call: TRBV7-2
d_call: .
j_call: TRBJ2-7
cdr3_aa: CASSDPGVREQYF
cdr3_nt: TGTGCCAGCAGCGACCCGGGAGTCCGCGAGCAGTACTTC

clone_size: .
v_call: TRBV27
d_call: TRBD1
j_call: TRBJ2-7
cdr3_aa: CASARGQGVYEQYF
cdr3_nt: TGTGCCAGCGCCCGGGGACAGGGTGTTTACGAGCAGTACTTC

clone_size: .
v_call: TRBV11-2
d_call: .
j_call: TRBJ2-7
cdr3_aa: CASSLDRGPHEQYF
cdr3_nt: TGTGCCAGCAGCTTAGATAGGGGTCCCCACGAGCAGTACTTC

clone_size: once
v_call: TRBV7-4
d_call: .
j_call: TRBJ1-2
cdr3_aa: CASSDDRNYGYTF
cdr3_nt: TGTGCCAGCAGCGACGACAGGAACTATGGCTACACCTTC

clone_size: .
v_call: TRBV5-6
d_call: .
j_call: TRBJ2-3
cdr3_aa: CASSGLDTQYF
cdr3_nt: TGTGCCAGCAGCGGACTAGATACGCAGTATTTT

clone_size: .
v_call: TRBV28
d_call: .
j_call: TRBJ1-2
cdr3_aa: CASSEINYGYTF
cdr3_nt: TGTGCCAGCTCGGAGATTAACTATGGCTACACCTTC

clone_size: .
v_call: TRBV10-1
d_call: .
j_call: TRBJ2-7
cdr3_aa: CASSDGGGSGEQYF
cdr3_nt: TGCGCCAGCAGTGATGGAGGGGGCTCAGGCGAGCAGTACTTC

clone_size: .
v_call: TRBV7-2
d_call: TRBD2
j_call: TRBJ2-7
cdr3_aa: CASSLPLAGFVYEQYF
cdr3_nt: TGTGCCAGCAGTCTTCCACTAGCGGGGTTTGTTTACGAGCAGTACTTC

clone_size: .
v_call: TRBV6-5
d_call: TRBD1
j_call: TRBJ2-1
cdr3_aa: CASSRQGGYNEQFF
cdr3_nt: TGTGCCAGCAGTCGACAGGGGGGCTACAATGAGCAGTTCTTC

clone_size: few
v_call: TRBV19
d_call: TRBD1
j_call: TRBJ2-7
cdr3_aa: CASSRQGANEQYF
cdr3_nt: TGTGCCAGTAGCAGACAGGGGGCTAACGAGCAGTACTTC

clone_size: .
v_call: TRBV9
d_call: TRBD1
j_call: TRBJ2-7
cdr3_aa: CASSPRQGSSYEQYF
cdr3_nt: TGTGCCAGCAGCCCCCGACAGGGGAGCTCCTACGAGCAGTACTTC

clone_size: once
v_call: TRBV28
d_call: TRBD1
j_call: TRBJ1-2
cdr3_aa: CASSLPPGQGTEGYTF
cdr3_nt: TGTGCCAGCAGTTTGCCTCCGGGACAGGGGACGGAGGGCTACACCTTC

clone_size: few
v_call: TRBV10-1
d_call: .
j_call: TRBJ2-3
cdr3_aa: CASSGGKITDTQYF
cdr3_nt: TGCGCCAGCAGTGGAGGGAAAATCACAGATACGCAGTATTTT